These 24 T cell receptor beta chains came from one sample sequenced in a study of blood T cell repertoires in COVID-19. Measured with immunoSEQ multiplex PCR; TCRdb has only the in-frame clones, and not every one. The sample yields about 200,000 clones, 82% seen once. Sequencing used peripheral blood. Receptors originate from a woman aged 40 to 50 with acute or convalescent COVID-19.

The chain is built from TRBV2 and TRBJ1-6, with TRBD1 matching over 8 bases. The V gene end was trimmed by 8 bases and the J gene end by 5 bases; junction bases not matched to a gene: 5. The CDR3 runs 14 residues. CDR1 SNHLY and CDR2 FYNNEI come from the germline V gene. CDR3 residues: CASVGTGNNSPLHF. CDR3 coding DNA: TGTGCCAGCGTAGGGACAGGCAATAATTCACCCCTCCACTTT. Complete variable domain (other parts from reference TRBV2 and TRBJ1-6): EPEVTQTPSHQVTQMGQEVILRCVPISNHLYFYWYRQILGQKVEFLVSFYNNEISEKSEIFDDQFSVERPDGSNFTLKIRSTKLEDSAMYFCASVGTGNNSPLHFGNGTRLTVT.

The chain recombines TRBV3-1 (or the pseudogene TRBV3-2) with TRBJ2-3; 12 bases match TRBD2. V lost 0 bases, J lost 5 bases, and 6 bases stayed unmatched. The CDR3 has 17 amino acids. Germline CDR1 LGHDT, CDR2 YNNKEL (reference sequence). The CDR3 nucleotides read TGTGCCAGCAGCCAAGAGGGTCTAGCGGGGGGGAAAGATACGCAGTATTTT. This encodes CASSQEGLAGGKDTQYF.

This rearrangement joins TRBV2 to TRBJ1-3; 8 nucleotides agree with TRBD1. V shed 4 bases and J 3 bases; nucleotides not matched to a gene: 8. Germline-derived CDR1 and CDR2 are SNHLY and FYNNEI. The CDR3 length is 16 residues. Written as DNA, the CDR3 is TGTGCCAGCAGTGTTGGGGCCAGGGGGCTTGGAAACACCATATATTTT. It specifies CASSVGARGLGNTIYF.

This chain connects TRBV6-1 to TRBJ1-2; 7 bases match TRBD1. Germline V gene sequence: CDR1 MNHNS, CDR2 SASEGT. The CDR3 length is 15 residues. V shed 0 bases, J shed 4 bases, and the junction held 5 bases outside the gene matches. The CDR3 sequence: CASSEAHGTVYGYTF. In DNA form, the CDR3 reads TGTGCCAGCAGTGAAGCGCATGGGACAGTCTATGGCTACACCTTC.

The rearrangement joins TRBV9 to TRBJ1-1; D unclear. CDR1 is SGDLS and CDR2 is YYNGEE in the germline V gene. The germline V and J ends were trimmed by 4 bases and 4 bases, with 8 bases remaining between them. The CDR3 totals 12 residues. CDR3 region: CASSRDGTEAFF. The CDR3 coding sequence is TGTGCCAGCAGCCGAGATGGCACTGAAGCTTTCTTT.

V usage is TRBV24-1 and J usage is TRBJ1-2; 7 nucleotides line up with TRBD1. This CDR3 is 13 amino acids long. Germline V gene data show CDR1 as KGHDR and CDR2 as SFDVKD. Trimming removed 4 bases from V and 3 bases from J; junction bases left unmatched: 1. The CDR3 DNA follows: TGTGCCACCAGTGAGGGACAGCACTATGGCTACACCTTC. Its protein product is CATSEGQHYGYTF.

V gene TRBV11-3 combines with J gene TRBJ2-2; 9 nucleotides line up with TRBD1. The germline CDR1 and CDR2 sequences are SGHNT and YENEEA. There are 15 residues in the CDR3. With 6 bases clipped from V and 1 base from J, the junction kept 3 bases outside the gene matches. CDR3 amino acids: CASSRGQGNTGELFF. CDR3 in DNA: TGTGCCAGCAGTAGGGGACAGGGGAACACCGGGGAGCTGTTTTTT.

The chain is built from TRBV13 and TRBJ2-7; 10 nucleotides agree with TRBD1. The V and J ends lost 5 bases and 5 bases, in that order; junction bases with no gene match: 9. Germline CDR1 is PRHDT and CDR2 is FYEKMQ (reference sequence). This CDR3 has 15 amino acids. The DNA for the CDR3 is TGTGCCAGCAGCGCCCGACAGGGGGCTGCCAACGAGCAGTACTTC. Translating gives CASSARQGAANEQYF.

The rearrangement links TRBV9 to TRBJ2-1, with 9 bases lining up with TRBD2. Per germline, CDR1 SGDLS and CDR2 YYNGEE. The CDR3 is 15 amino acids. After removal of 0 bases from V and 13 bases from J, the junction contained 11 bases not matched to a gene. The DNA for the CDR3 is TGTGCCAGCAGCGTAGGGTTAGCGGGAGAAAAGGGACAGTTCTTC. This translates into CASSVGLAGEKGQFF.

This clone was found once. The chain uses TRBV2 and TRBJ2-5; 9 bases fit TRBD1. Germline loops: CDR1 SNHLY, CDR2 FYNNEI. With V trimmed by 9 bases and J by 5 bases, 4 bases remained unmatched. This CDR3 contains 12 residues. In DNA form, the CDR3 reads TGTGCCAGAGGACAGGGGATGGAGACCCAGTACTTC. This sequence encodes CARGQGMETQYF.

The CDR3: CASSEAGQGTSYEQYF. The CDR3 nucleotides read TGTGCCAGCAGTGAAGCGGGGCAGGGGACGTCCTACGAGCAGTACTTC. The chain uses TRBV2 and TRBJ2-7; a possible D gene is TRBD1 (6 bases). Trimming pared 0 bases from V and 1 base from J, leaving 13 bases between. The CDR3 covers 16 residues. The germline CDR1 and CDR2 sequences are SNHLY and FYNNEI.

In DNA form, the CDR3 reads TGTGCCAGCAGCCCTGGACCGGGACTAGCGGGCTACGAGCAGTACTTC. Its translation: CASSPGPGLAGYEQYF. The gene calls are TRBV5-4 and TRBJ2-7, with 12 nucleotides matching TRBD2. The CDR3 spans 16 residues. J lost 3 bases, V lost 4 bases, and 8 bases had no gene match. Germline CDR1 reads SGHNT; CDR2 reads YYREEE (reference sequence). The whole variable domain, remainder taken from reference TRBV5-4 and TRBJ2-7, is ETGVTQSPTHLIKTRGQQVTLRCSSQSGHNTVSWYQQALGQGPQFIFQYYREEENGRGNFPPRFSGLQFPNYSSELNVNALELDDSALYLCASSPGPGLAGYEQYFGPGTRLTVT.

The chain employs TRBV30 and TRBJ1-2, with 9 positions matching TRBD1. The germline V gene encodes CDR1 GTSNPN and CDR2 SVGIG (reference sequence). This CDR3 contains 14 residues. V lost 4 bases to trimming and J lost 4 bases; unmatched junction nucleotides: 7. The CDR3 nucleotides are TGTGCCTGGAAGCCGGACAGGGGCTTCTATGGCTACACCTTC. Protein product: CAWKPDRGFYGYTF.

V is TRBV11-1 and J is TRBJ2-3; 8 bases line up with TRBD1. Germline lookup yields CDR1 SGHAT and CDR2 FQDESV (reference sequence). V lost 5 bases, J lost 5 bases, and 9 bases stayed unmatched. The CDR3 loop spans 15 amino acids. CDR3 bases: TGTGCCAGCAGCCTGAGACAGGGGAGGAAAGATACGCAGTATTTT. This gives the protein CASSLRQGRKDTQYF.

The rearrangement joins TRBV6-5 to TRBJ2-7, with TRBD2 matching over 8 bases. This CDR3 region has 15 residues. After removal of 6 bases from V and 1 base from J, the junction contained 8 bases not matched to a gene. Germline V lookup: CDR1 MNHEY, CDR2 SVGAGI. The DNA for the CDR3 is TGTGCCAGCAGAGATACTAGCGGACTATCCTACGAGCAGTACTTC. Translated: CASRDTSGLSYEQYF.

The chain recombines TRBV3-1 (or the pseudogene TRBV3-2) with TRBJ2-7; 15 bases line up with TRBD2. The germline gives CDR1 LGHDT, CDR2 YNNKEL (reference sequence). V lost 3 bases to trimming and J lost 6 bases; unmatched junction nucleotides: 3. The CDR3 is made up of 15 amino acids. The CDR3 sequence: CASSQQGLAGGEQYF. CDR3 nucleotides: TGTGCCAGCAGCCAGCAGGGACTAGCGGGAGGCGAGCAGTACTTC.

In DNA, the CDR3 is TGTGCCAGCAGCCCGGGGGGGTCCTCCTACGAGCAGTACTTC. It yields the protein CASSPGGSSYEQYF. This sequence joins TRBV7-6 and TRBJ2-7; 8 nucleotides agree with TRBD2. J lost 0 bases, V lost 5 bases, and 3 bases had no gene match. This CDR3 is built from 14 residues. The V gene's germline CDR1 is SGHVS and CDR2 FNYEAQ. Variable domain in full (rest from reference TRBV7-6 and TRBJ2-7): GAGVSQSPRYKVTKRGQDVALRCDPISGHVSLYWYRQALGQGPEFLTYFNYEAQQDKSGLPNDRFSAERPEGSISTLTIQRTEQRDSAMYRCASSPGGSSYEQYFGPGTRLTVT.

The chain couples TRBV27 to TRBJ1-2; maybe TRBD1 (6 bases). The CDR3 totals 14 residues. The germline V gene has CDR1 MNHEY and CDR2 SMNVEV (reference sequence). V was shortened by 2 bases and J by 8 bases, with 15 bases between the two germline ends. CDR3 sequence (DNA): TGTGCCAGCAGTTTAGGGCCGGGGGGGCGCGGCTACACCTTC. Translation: CASSLGPGGRGYTF.

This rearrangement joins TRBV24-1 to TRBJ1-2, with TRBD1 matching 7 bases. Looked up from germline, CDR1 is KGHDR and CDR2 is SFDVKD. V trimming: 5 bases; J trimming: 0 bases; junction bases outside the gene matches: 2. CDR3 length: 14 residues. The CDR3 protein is CATSGQGANYGYTF. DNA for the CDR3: TGTGCCACCAGTGGACAGGGAGCTAACTATGGCTACACCTTC.

The CDR3 DNA follows: TGTGCCAGCACTTCCGGGTCCTACTATGGCTACACCTTC. Translation: CASTSGSYYGYTF. V gene TRBV6-5 combines with J gene TRBJ1-2; no reliable D call. V dropped 7 bases and J dropped 3 bases, with 12 bases sitting between them. This CDR3 has 13 amino acids. Germline CDR1 reads MNHEY; CDR2 reads SVGAGI.

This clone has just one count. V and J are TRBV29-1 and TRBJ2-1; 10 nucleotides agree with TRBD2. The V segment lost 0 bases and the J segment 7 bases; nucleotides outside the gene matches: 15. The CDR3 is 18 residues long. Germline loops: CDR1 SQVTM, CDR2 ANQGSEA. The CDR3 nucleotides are TGCAGCGTTGAAGAGCTAGCGGGGGCCACTATTAGGAAAAATGAGCAGTTCTTC. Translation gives CSVEELAGATIRKNEQFF.

CDR3 region: CASRQTGENTEAFF. The CDR3 DNA follows: TGCGCCAGCAGACAGACAGGGGAAAACACTGAAGCTTTCTTT. The rearrangement links TRBV5-1 to TRBJ1-1; 8 bases match TRBD1. The J segment lost 2 bases and the V segment lost 5 bases, leaving 5 bases of the junction unmatched. CDR1 SGHRS and CDR2 YFSETQ come from the germline V gene. The CDR3 is 14 amino acids.

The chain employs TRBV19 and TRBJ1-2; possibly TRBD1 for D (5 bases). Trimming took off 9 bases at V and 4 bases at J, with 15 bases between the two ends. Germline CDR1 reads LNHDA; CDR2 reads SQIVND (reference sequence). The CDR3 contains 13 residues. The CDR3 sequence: CASTGGFGYGYTF. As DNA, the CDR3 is TGTGCCAGCACCGGGGGGTTCGGCTATGGCTACACCTTC. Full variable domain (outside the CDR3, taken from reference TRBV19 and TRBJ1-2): DGGITQSPKYLFRKEGQNVTLSCEQNLNHDAMYWYRQDPGQGLRLIYYSQIVNDFQKGDIAEGYSVSREKKESFPLTVTSAQKNPTAFYLCASTGGFGYGYTFGSGTRLTVV.

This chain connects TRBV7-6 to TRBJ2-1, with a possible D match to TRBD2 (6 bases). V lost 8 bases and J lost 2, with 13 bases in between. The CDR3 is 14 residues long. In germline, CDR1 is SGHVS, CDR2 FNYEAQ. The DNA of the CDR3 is TGTGCCAGCTCCCAGGCGGGGACCTACAATGAGCAGTTCTTC. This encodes CASSQAGTYNEQFF.